The rows below give T cell receptor beta chains drawn from one sample of a study of graft-versus-host responses after intestinal transplantation. The method was immunoSEQ multiplex PCR; TCRdb's version includes in-frame clones alone and lacks a portion of them. The table has about 9,600 clones, roughly 96% seen once. The starting material was bone marrow, obtained approximately 520 days after intestinal transplantation. These receptors all come from a human patient who received an intestinal transplant, so some T cells may come from the graft donor. CDR3s include the opening cysteine and the closing phenylalanine or tryptophan. D genes are given only for firm matches. Not all rows give a size; the values are once, few, many and, for expanded clones, a class.

>NA|TRBV6-1|12|NA|TRBJ2-7
TGTGCCAGCAGCCAGGGTGGGTACGAGCAGTACTTC
CASSQGGYEQYF
>NA|TRBV9|15|TRBD1|TRBJ2-2
TGTGCCAGCAGCCTGACGGGGACAGGGTCCGGGGAGCTGTTTTTT
CASSLTGTGSGELFF
>NA|TRBV5-6|15|NA|TRBJ2-7
TGTGCCAGCAGCTTGGCTTATGGACTATTCGCCGAGCAGTACTTC
CASSLAYGLFAEQYF
>NA|TRBV27|15|TRBD1|TRBJ2-7
TGTGCCAGCAGCAAGACAGGGGGCACCTCCTACGAGCAGTACTTC
CASSKTGGTSYEQYF
>NA|TRBV19|18|TRBD2|TRBJ2-3
TGTGCCAGTAGTATTCCCAGAGGCCTAGCGGACCACACAGATACGCAGTATTTT
CASSIPRGLADHTDTQYF
>NA|TRBV6-4|16|NA|TRBJ1-2
TGTGCCAGCAGCCCTTCCGGGACAAGTTACACCTATGGCTACACCTTC
CASSPSGTSYTYGYTF
>NA|TRBV19|14|TRBD1|TRBJ1-4
TGTGCCACCAAGGGAGGGGGCGCGGGTGAAAAACTGTTTTTT
CATKGGGAGEKLFF
>once|TRBV4-3|17|NA|TRBJ1-6
TGCGCCAGCAGCCAATCTCTGAGAGGGTCGTTTAATTCACCCCTCCACTTT
CASSQSLRGSFNSPLHF
>NA|TRBV5-4|16|TRBD1|TRBJ2-7
TGTGCCAGCAGCCCGGGTGTAAGGACAGGGGGCCACGAGCAGTACTTC
CASSPGVRTGGHEQYF
>NA|TRBV6-5|15|NA|TRBJ2-7
TGTGCCAGCAGACTAGCACGGGACAGTTCCTACGAGCAGTACTTC
CASRLARDSSYEQYF
>once|TRBV28|16|TRBD2|TRBJ2-7
TGTGCCAGCAGTTTACTTACTAGCGGGATGAAGAACGAGCAGTACTTC
CASSLLTSGMKNEQYF
>NA|TRBV4-2|15|TRBD1|TRBJ2-1
TGTGCCAGCAGGGACCGGGACAGGGATCTCAATGAGCAGTTCTTC
CASRDRDRDLNEQFF
>NA|TRBV28|17|TRBD1|TRBJ1-4
TGTGCCACGTTACCGGACAGGGCCGGGGCAACTAATGAAAAACTGTTTTTT
CATLPDRAGATNEKLFF
>NA|TRBV30|14|TRBD2|TRBJ2-1
TGTGCCTGGATAAGCGGGAAGAACTACAATGAGCAGTTCTTC
CAWISGKNYNEQFF
>NA|TRBV28|14|NA|TRBJ1-6
TGTGCCAGCAGTTTACTACTCATGAATTCACCCCTCCACTTT
CASSLLLMNSPLHF
>NA|TRBV30|13|NA|TRBJ1-2
TGTGCCTGGGGACAGATTTATAACTATGGCTACACCTTC
CAWGQIYNYGYTF
>NA|TRBV28|16|TRBD1|TRBJ1-4
TGTGCCAGCAGCGCTTTCGACAGGGGGGTTGGTGAAAAACTGTTTTTT
CASSAFDRGVGEKLFF
>NA|TRBV15|16|NA|TRBJ2-1
TGTGCCACCAGCAACGCCGGGACCGCCGCCTACAATGAGCAGTTCTTC
CATSNAGTAAYNEQFF
>NA|TRBV4-2|17|NA|TRBJ1-2
TGTGCCAGCAGCCAAGATTTGGCGGAACAGGGCCGTTCGGGCTACACCTTC
CASSQDLAEQGRSGYTF
>NA|TRBV28|18|NA|TRBJ1-4
TGTGCCAGCAGTTTAGATTGGGCCCAACGGGCAACTAATGAAAAACTGTTTTTT
CASSLDWAQRATNEKLFF
>once|TRBV5-4|13|NA|TRBJ2-2
TGTGCCAGCAGCTTAGGGCGGGACGGGGAGCTGTTTTTT
CASSLGRDGELFF
>NA|TRBV7-9|11|NA|TRBJ2-1
TGTGCCAGCCTTAGTATGGATGAGCAGTTCTTC
CASLSMDEQFF
>NA|TRBV19|15|TRBD2|TRBJ2-2
TGTGCCAGTAAATCTAGCGGGATGAACACCGGGGAGCTGTTTTTT
CASKSSGMNTGELFF
>NA|TRBV11-3|15|NA|TRBJ2-7
TGTGCCAGCAGCTTAGGACGGGTGAGCTCCTACGAGCAGTACTTC
CASSLGRVSSYEQYF
>NA|TRBV7-8|16|NA|TRBJ2-2
TGTGCCAGCAGCTTATTTCGAGGGCCGAACACCGGGGAGCTGTTTTTT
CASSLFRGPNTGELFF
>once|TRBV5-5|16|NA|TRBJ2-5
TGTGCCAGCAGCTTCGATGGCAACAGGGCCGAAGAGACCCAGTACTTC
CASSFDGNRAEETQYF
>once|TRBV5-6|15|NA|TRBJ2-3
TGTGCCAGCAGCTTGCGGTTAGCGGGCACAGATACGCAGTATTTT
CASSLRLAGTDTQYF
>NA|TRBV5-6|14|TRBD1|TRBJ2-1
TGTGCCAGCAGCTTGGGGGGGACAGGGAATGAGCAGTTCTTC
CASSLGGTGNEQFF
>NA|TRBV28|16|TRBD2|TRBJ2-2
TGTGCCAGCAGAGGGACTAGCCCCTCGAACACCGGGGAGCTGTTTTTT
CASRGTSPSNTGELFF
>NA|TRBV7-2|15|NA|TRBJ2-3
TGTGCCAGCAGCTTAACCGGGACTAGCACAGATACGCAGTATTTT
CASSLTGTSTDTQYF
>NA|TRBV6-5|13|TRBD2|TRBJ2-4
TGTGCCACTCAGCGGGACCTAACGGGCATTCAGTACTTC
CATQRDLTGIQYF
>NA|TRBV18|14|NA|TRBJ1-1
TGTGCCAGCTCACCACAAATCGCGAACACTGAAGCTTTCTTT
CASSPQIANTEAFF
>NA|TRBV2|11|NA|TRBJ2-3
TGTGCCAGCAAACTAGACGGTACGCAGTATTTT
CASKLDGTQYF
>NA|TRBV28|12|NA|TRBJ2-7
TGTGCCAGCAGTTTAGGCAACTACGAGCAGTACTTC
CASSLGNYEQYF
>NA|TRBV10-3|16|TRBD1|TRBJ2-7
TGTGCCATCAGTGGGGGACCGGGACAGGCCTCCTACGAGCAGTACTTC
CAISGGPGQASYEQYF
>NA|TRBV5-1|13|TRBD2|TRBJ2-3
TGCGCCAGCAGGACTAGCGGGACAGATACGCAGTATTTT
CASRTSGTDTQYF
>NA|TRBV6-6|16|TRBD2|TRBJ2-5
TGTGCCAGCAGTTACTCCGGACTAGCACCGGGAGAGACCCAGTACTTC
CASSYSGLAPGETQYF
>NA|TRBV13|14|TRBD1|TRBJ2-7
TGTGCCAGCAGCTTACGACAGGGGGCTATCGAGCAGTACTTC
CASSLRQGAIEQYF
>once|TRBV28|12|NA|TRBJ2-7
TGTGCCAGCGGGAGGAACCTCTACGAGCAGTACTTC
CASGRNLYEQYF
>NA|TRBV4-3|18|TRBD1|TRBJ2-1
TGCGCCAGCAGCCAAGACCCGTATGGACAGGGGGTCCCCAATGAGCAGTTCTTC
CASSQDPYGQGVPNEQFF
>NA|TRBV5-1|14|NA|TRBJ1-1
TGCGCCAGCAGCTCCAGGACAAAGAACACTGAAGCTTTCTTT
CASSSRTKNTEAFF
>NA|TRBV5-6|14|TRBD1|TRBJ2-5
TGTGCCAGCAGCAGAAGACAGGGCCATGAGACCCAGTACTTC
CASSRRQGHETQYF
>NA|TRBV28|15|TRBD1|TRBJ2-5
TGTGCCAGCAGTTTACCCACAGGGGGACGAGAGACCCAGTACTTC
CASSLPTGGRETQYF